This TCR beta chain was sequenced in a study of Graves' ophthalmopathy and Graves' hyperthyroidism. Ten or more counts support this clonotype. RNA transcripts yielded amplified TCR beta CDR3 regions. In the first round, RT-PCR was carried out with HTBI primers, and a multiplex PCR formed the second round. TCRdb independently ran MiXCR on the multiplex PCR reads; one entry per CDR3 protein. The repertoire holds roughly 500,000 distinct CDR3 sequences, with roughly an eighth as singletons. The V and J ends lost 3 bases and 3 bases respectively, with 11 bases between them. CDR3 length equals 14 residues.

This chain connects TRBV12-3 or TRBV12-4 to TRBJ1-1; possible D gene TRBD1, 5 bases. The sequencing input was blood. The TCR was taken from a woman aged 25 to 39 with Graves' ophthalmopathy. This chain's CDR3 is CASSLLGGDTEAFF. CDR3 bases: TGTGCCAGCAGTTTGCTGGGGGGTGACACTGAAGCTTTCTTT.